This T cell receptor beta chain derives from a study of blood T cell repertoires in COVID-19. Study background: PBMCs, B-cell-depleted T cells, or T cells provided the cDNA or gDNA that made up the material.

Original processing notes: Cell counts per sample came from amplifying reference gene primers. Method: immunoSEQ multiplex PCR; TCRdb's copy keeps in-frame clones and lacks some. V and J calls and clone size follow that table, whereas D and trimming were derived from the DNA. This table has over 150,000 clones, about 95% appearing once. The CDR3 contains 14 residues. After removal of 4 bases from V and 3 bases from J, the junction contained 6 bases not matched to a gene. Germline V gives CDR1 MNHEY, CDR2 SMNVEV (reference sequence). The TCR comes from a man aged 30 to 45 with COVID-19, enrolled during active disease. The specimen was peripheral blood. J is TRBJ2-7 and V is TRBV27, with TRBD2 matching 7 bases. The chain's CDR3 is CASSSAGEVYEQYF. The CDR3 nucleotides read TGTGCCAGCAGTTCCGCGGGGGAAGTCTACGAGCAGTACTTC.